A selection of T cell receptor beta chains follows, all from one sample in a study of blood T cell repertoires in COVID-19. The data were produced by immunoSEQ multiplex PCR, yet TCRdb's version contains in-frame clones alone and is incomplete. This table holds about 280,000 clones, roughly 88% found once. The sequencing input was peripheral blood. The receptors were gathered from a woman in her 70s with acute or convalescent COVID-19. CDR3s include the opening cysteine and the closing phenylalanine or tryptophan. Each record gives: V gene, J gene, clone size, D gene, CDR3 protein, CDR3 DNA. The D gene is left open where the match is weak. Clone size is stated in some rows and not others, as once, few, many or a class when expanded.

>TRBV5-1|TRBJ1-1|.|TRBD1
CASSNRTGSNTEAFF
TGCGCCAGCAGCAACAGGACAGGGTCGAACACTGAAGCTTTCTTT
>TRBV7-9|TRBJ1-2|once|.
CASSPRWRGFTNYGYTF
TGTGCCAGCAGCCCCAGGTGGAGGGGTTTTACTAACTATGGCTACACCTTC
>TRBV6-5|TRBJ1-6|.|TRBD1
CASTPGQGIGSPLHF
TGTGCCAGCACACCGGGACAGGGGATCGGGTCACCCCTCCACTTT
>TRBV5-8|TRBJ2-1|.|TRBD2
CASTLAGRVYNEQFF
TGTGCCAGCACCCTAGCGGGGAGGGTCTACAATGAGCAGTTCTTC
>TRBV5-4|TRBJ2-6|.|.
CASSRTGSGANVLTF
TGTGCCAGCAGCCGTACAGGATCTGGGGCCAACGTCCTGACTTTC
>TRBV7-2|TRBJ1-1|.|TRBD1
CASSFGPGQGVAEAFF
TGTGCCAGCAGCTTTGGACCAGGACAGGGGGTCGCTGAAGCTTTCTTT
>TRBV19|TRBJ2-1|.|.
CASSIAEDEQFF
TGTGCCAGTAGTATTGCCGAGGATGAGCAGTTCTTC
>TRBV15|TRBJ1-6|.|.
CATSRDPGERSPLHF
TGTGCCACCAGCAGAGATCCAGGGGAGCGTTCACCCCTCCACTTT
>TRBV15|TRBJ1-2|.|TRBD1
CATSRGTDHGYTF
TGTGCCACCAGCAGGGGGACAGACCATGGCTACACCTTC
>TRBV2|TRBJ2-2|once|.
CASSEWTPTGELFF
TGTGCCAGCAGTGAGTGGACTCCGACCGGGGAGCTGTTTTTT
>TRBV6-6|TRBJ1-3|.|TRBD1
CASSLDRERNTIYF
TGTGCCAGCAGCCTGGACAGGGAGCGAAACACCATATATTTT
>TRBV5-1|TRBJ1-6|.|.
CASREINSPLHF
TGCGCCAGCAGGGAGATTAATTCACCCCTCCACTTT
>TRBV14|TRBJ1-1|.|.
CASSQGQNTEAFF
TGTGCCAGCAGCCAAGGACAGAACACTGAAGCTTTCTTT
>TRBV27|TRBJ2-1|.|.
CASSPLTAYNEQFF
TGTGCCAGCAGTCCGCTGACAGCATACAATGAGCAGTTCTTC
>TRBV27|TRBJ1-2|.|TRBD1
CASSNRGGYGYTF
TGTGCCAGCAGTAACAGGGGAGGCTATGGCTACACCTTC
>TRBV3-1/TRBV3-2|TRBJ1-2|.|TRBD1
CASSPGQGLGYTF
TGTGCCAGCAGCCCGGGACAGGGGCTCGGCTACACCTTC
>TRBV5-1|TRBJ1-2|.|.
CASSSGERGYTF
TGCGCCAGCAGCTCGGGGGAACGTGGCTACACCTTC
>TRBV7-9|TRBJ2-7|.|.
CASSFASGEQYF
TGTGCCAGCAGTTTTGCCTCCGGCGAGCAGTACTTC
>TRBV7-8|TRBJ2-5|.|.
CASSLGASRETQYF
TGTGCCAGCAGCTTAGGGGCCAGCAGAGAGACCCAGTACTTC
>TRBV7-9|TRBJ1-2|few|TRBD1
CASSYPGTANYGYTF
TGTGCCAGCAGCTACCCCGGGACAGCTAACTATGGCTACACCTTC
>TRBV7-8|TRBJ1-4|once|.
CASSAGDYEKLFF
TGTGCCAGCAGCGCGGGGGATTATGAAAAACTGTTTTTT
>TRBV5-1|TRBJ2-7|once|.
CASSLGGTTSSYEQYF
TGCGCCAGCAGCTTGGGGGGGACAACCAGCTCCTACGAGCAGTACTTC
>TRBV12-3/TRBV12-4|TRBJ1-1|.|.
CASSLRSPTEAFF
TGTGCCAGCAGTTTACGGAGCCCTACTGAAGCTTTCTTT
>TRBV9|TRBJ2-7|.|TRBD2
CASSSSGGASYEQYF
TGTGCCAGCAGCTCTAGCGGGGGGGCCTCCTACGAGCAGTACTTC
>TRBV2|TRBJ1-5|.|.
CASTATGGGQPQHF
TGTGCCAGCACGGCGACGGGAGGAGGTCAGCCCCAGCATTTT
>TRBV5-1|TRBJ2-7|.|.
CASSLVGFSYEQYF
TGCGCCAGCAGCTTGGTCGGTTTCTCCTACGAGCAGTACTTC
>TRBV18|TRBJ1-5|.|TRBD1
CASSPGQGNQPQHF
TGTGCCAGCTCACCGGGACAGGGGAACCAGCCCCAGCATTTT
>TRBV10-3|TRBJ1-1|few|.
CAIRGGVDGTEAFF
TGTGCCATCCGGGGCGGGGTAGACGGCACTGAAGCTTTCTTT
>TRBV4-1|TRBJ1-2|.|TRBD1
CASSTGGNYGYTF
TGCGCCAGCAGTACAGGGGGCAACTATGGCTACACCTTC
>TRBV5-4|TRBJ2-7|.|TRBD2
CASSLGTRGVYEQYF
TGTGCCAGCAGCTTGGGGACTAGAGGTGTCTACGAGCAGTACTTC
>TRBV6-5|TRBJ1-1|few|TRBD1
CASSPDRLTTEAFF
TGTGCCAGCAGTCCGGACAGGTTAACGACTGAAGCTTTCTTT
>TRBV21-1|TRBJ2-1|.|.
CASSKKRVAGGRVDGDEQFF
TGTGCCAGCAGCAAAAAGAGGGTAGCGGGGGGGCGAGTGGATGGTGATGAGCAGTTCTTC
>TRBV28|TRBJ1-5|.|TRBD1
CASGLEGAQPQHF
TGTGCCAGCGGGTTGGAGGGGGCGCAGCCCCAGCATTTT
>TRBV7-8|TRBJ2-2|.|TRBD1
CASGRQGAITGELFF
TGTGCCAGCGGCCGACAGGGGGCGATAACCGGGGAGCTGTTTTTT
>TRBV3-1/TRBV3-2|TRBJ1-4|.|.
CASSPSDSPNEKLFF
TGTGCCAGCAGCCCGAGCGACAGTCCTAATGAAAAACTGTTTTTT
>TRBV6-1|TRBJ2-7|.|TRBD2
CASREFSGGASYEQYF
TGTGCCAGCAGAGAATTTAGCGGGGGGGCTTCCTACGAGCAGTACTTC
>TRBV6-5|TRBJ1-1|.|TRBD1
CASSYSRTGDTEAFF
TGTGCCAGCAGTTACTCGAGGACAGGGGACACTGAAGCTTTCTTT
>TRBV18|TRBJ1-1|once|.
CASSPGQGTEAFF
TGTGCCAGCTCACCAGGGCAGGGCACTGAAGCTTTCTTT
>TRBV2|TRBJ1-6|.|TRBD1
CASIGTGGNNSPLHF
TGTGCCAGCATTGGGACAGGGGGGAATAATTCACCCCTCCACTTT
>TRBV18|TRBJ1-6|once|TRBD1
CASSPTGDRASPLHF
TGTGCCAGCTCACCAACCGGGGACAGGGCTTCACCCCTCCACTTT
>TRBV6-5|TRBJ2-5|.|TRBD1
CASRENRGQVGTQYF
TGTGCCAGCAGGGAGAACAGGGGGCAGGTCGGGACCCAGTACTTC
>TRBV13|TRBJ1-2|.|.
CASSLGGQRSGYTF
TGTGCCAGCAGCTTAGGAGGACAGAGGAGTGGCTACACCTTC
>TRBV9|TRBJ2-7|.|TRBD1
CASSVGDRLGEQYF
TGTGCCAGCAGCGTTGGGGACAGGCTAGGCGAGCAGTACTTC
>TRBV6-6|TRBJ1-6|.|TRBD1
CASSRSGQTSFSSYNSPLHF
TGTGCCAGCAGTAGATCGGGACAGACCTCTTTCAGCTCCTATAATTCACCCCTCCACTTT
>TRBV6-5|TRBJ1-5|.|.
CASTMGGNQPQHF
TGTGCCAGCACCATGGGGGGGAATCAGCCCCAGCATTTT
>TRBV9|TRBJ1-2|.|TRBD1
CASSTGQGNSYGYTF
TGTGCCAGCAGCACAGGACAGGGGAATTCCTATGGCTACACCTTC
>TRBV7-2|TRBJ1-5|few|.
CASSSQFNQPQHF
TGTGCCAGCAGCTCGCAGTTCAATCAGCCCCAGCATTTT
>TRBV12-3/TRBV12-4|TRBJ1-1|.|.
CASRQNTEAFF
TGTGCCAGCAGACAGAACACTGAAGCTTTCTTT
>TRBV19|TRBJ1-2|.|.
CASITGNNYGYTF
TGTGCCAGTATCACAGGGAACAACTATGGCTACACCTTC
>TRBV10-1|TRBJ2-7|.|.
CASSEAVSVYEQYF
TGCGCCAGCAGTGAGGCGGTATCAGTCTACGAGCAGTACTTC
>TRBV2|TRBJ1-2|.|.
CASLRGGYTF
TGTGCCAGCCTCCGCGGCGGCTACACCTTC
>TRBV15|TRBJ2-7|.|TRBD1
CATSRTGQGSYEQYF
TGTGCCACCAGCAGAACGGGACAGGGTTCCTACGAGCAGTACTTC
>TRBV13|TRBJ1-5|.|.
CASSLGADSNQPQHF
TGTGCCAGCAGCTTAGGGGCAGATAGCAATCAGCCCCAGCATTTT
>TRBV5-4|TRBJ2-5|.|.
CASSLGGRQGDAQYF
TGTGCCAGCAGCTTGGGAGGAAGGCAGGGTGATGCCCAGTACTTC
>TRBV6-5|TRBJ1-2|.|TRBD1
CASTRGPANYGYTF
TGTGCCAGCACCAGGGGGCCAGCTAACTATGGCTACACCTTC
>TRBV2|TRBJ1-2|.|TRBD1
CASGGDSRMGGYTF
TGTGCCAGCGGAGGGGACAGCCGGATGGGGGGCTACACCTTC
>TRBV7-9|TRBJ2-3|.|.
CASSPPAGARTDTQYF
TGTGCCAGCAGCCCCCCCGCGGGCGCGAGGACAGATACGCAGTATTTT